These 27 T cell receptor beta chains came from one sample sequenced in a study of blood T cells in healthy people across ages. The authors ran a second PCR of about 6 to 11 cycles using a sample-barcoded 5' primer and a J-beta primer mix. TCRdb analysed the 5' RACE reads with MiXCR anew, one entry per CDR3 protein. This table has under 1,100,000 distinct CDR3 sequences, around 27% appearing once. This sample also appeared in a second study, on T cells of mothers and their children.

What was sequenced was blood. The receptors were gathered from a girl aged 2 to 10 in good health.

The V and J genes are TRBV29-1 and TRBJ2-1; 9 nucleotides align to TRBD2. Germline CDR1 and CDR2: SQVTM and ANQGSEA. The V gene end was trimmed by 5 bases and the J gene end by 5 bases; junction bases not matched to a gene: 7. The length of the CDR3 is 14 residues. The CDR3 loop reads CSVRPGLADNEQFF. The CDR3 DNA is TGCAGCGTTCGCCCGGGACTAGCAGACAATGAGCAGTTCTTC.

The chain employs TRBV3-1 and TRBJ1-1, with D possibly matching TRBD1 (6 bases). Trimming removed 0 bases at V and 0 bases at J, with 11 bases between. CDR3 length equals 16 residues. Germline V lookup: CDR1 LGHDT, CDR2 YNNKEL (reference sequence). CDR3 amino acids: CASSQDPGQMNTEAFF. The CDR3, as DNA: TGTGCCAGCAGCCAAGATCCCGGACAGATGAACACTGAAGCTTTCTTT. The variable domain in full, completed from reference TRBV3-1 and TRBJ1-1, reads DTAVSQTPKYLVTQMGNDKSIKCEQNLGHDTMYWYKQDSKKFLKIMFSYNNKELIINETVPNRFSPKSPDKAHLNLHINSLELGDSAVYFCASSQDPGQMNTEAFFGQGTRLTVV.

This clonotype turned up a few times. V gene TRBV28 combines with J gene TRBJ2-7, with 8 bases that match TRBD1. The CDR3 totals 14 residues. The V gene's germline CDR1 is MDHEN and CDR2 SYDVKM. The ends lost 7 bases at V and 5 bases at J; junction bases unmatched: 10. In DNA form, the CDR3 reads TGTGCCAGCATTACTCGACAGGGGTGGCACGAGCAGTACTTC. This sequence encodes CASITRQGWHEQYF. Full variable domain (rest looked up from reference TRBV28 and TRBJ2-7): DVKVTQSSRYLVKRTGEKVFLECVQDMDHENMFWYRQDPGLGLRLIYFSYDVKMKEKGDIPEGYSVSREKKERFSLILESASTNQTSMYLCASITRQGWHEQYFGPGTRLTVT.

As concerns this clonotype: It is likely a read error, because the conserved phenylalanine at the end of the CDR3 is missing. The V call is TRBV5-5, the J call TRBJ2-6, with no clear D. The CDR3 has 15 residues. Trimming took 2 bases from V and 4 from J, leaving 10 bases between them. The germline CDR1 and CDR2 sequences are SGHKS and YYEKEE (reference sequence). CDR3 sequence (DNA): TGTGCCAGCAGCTTTTCCTGGTCCGGGGCCAACGTCCTGACTTCC. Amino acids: CASSFSWSGANVLTS.

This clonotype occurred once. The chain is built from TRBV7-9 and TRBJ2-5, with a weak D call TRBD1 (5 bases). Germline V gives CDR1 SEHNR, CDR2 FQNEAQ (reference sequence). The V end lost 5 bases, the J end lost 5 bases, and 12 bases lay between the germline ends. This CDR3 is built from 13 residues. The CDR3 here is CASSPWTSETQYF. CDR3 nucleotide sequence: TGTGCCAGCAGCCCGTGGACATCCGAGACCCAGTACTTC.

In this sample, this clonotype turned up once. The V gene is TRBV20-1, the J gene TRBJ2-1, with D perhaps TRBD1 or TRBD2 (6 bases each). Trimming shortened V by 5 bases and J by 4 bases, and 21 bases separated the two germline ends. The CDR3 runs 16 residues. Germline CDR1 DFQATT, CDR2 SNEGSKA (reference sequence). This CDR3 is CSADLRRGVKYNEQFF. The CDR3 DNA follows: TGCAGTGCTGACCTAAGGAGGGGGGTTAAATACAATGAGCAGTTCTTC.

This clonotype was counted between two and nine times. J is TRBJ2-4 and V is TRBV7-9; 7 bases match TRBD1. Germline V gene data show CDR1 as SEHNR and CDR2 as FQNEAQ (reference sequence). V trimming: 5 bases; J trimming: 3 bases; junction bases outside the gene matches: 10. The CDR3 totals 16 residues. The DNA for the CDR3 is TGTGCCAGCAGCCCTAGACTCCCAGGGGGCAAAAACATTCAGTACTTC. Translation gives CASSPRLPGGKNIQYF.

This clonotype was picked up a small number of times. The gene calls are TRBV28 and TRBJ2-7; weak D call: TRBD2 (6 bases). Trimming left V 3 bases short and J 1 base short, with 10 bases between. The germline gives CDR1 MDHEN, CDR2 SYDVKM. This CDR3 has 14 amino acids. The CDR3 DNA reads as TGTGCCAGCAGTTTGGGACTCCTTTCCTACGAGCAGTACTTC. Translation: CASSLGLLSYEQYF. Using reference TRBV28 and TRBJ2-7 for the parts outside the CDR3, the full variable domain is DVKVTQSSRYLVKRTGEKVFLECVQDMDHENMFWYRQDPGLGLRLIYFSYDVKMKEKGDIPEGYSVSREKKERFSLILESASTNQTSMYLCASSLGLLSYEQYFGPGTRLTVT.

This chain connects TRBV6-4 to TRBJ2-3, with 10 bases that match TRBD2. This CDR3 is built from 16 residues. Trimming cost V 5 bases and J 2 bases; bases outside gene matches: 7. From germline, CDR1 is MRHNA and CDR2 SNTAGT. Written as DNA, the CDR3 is TGTGCCAGCAGTCAGAATAGCGGGAGGCCCACAGATACGCAGTATTTT. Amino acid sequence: CASSQNSGRPTDTQYF.

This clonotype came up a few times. In nucleotides, the CDR3 is TGTGCCAGCAGCGTAGACGCGGGGACCATCTACAATGAGCAGTTCTTC. Its protein product is CASSVDAGTIYNEQFF. V is TRBV9 and J is TRBJ2-7, with D tentatively TRBD2 (6 bases). With the DNA end fitting TRBJ2-1 better, the J assignment may be wrong. Germline V CDR1 and CDR2: SGDLS, YYNGEE. There are 16 residues in the CDR3.

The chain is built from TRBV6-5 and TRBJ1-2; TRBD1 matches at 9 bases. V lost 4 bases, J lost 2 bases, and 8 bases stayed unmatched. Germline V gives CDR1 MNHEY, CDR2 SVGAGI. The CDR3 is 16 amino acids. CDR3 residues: CASSSVRQGVNYGYTF. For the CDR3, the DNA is TGTGCCAGCAGTTCCGTACGACAGGGGGTGAACTATGGCTACACCTTC.

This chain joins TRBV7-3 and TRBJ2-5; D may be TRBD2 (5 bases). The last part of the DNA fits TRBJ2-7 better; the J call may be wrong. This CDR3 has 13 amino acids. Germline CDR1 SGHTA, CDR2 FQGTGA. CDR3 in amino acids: CASSSGVGSEQYF. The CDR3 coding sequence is TGTGCCAGCAGCTCCGGGGTAGGGTCCGAGCAGTACTTC.

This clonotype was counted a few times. The CDR3 region is CASTVEERDTQYF. The CDR3 DNA is TGTGCCAGCACAGTCGAGGAGAGGGATACGCAGTATTTT. J is TRBJ2-3 and V is TRBV13; D not certain. The CDR3 contains 13 residues. With 7 bases removed from V and 6 bases from J, the gap between germline ends came to 14 bases. The germline gives CDR1 PRHDT, CDR2 FYEKMQ (reference sequence).

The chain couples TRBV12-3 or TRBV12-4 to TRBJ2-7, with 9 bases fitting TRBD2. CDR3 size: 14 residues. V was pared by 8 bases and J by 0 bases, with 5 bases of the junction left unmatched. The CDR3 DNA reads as TGTGCCAGCTTAGCGGGGGATAACTCCTACGAGCAGTACTTC. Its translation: CASLAGDNSYEQYF.

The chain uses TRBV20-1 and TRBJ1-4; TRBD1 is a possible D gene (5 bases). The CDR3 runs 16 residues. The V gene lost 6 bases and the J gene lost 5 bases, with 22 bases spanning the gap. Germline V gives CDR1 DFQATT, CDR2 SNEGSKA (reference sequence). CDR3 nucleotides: TGCAGTGCCCGACAGACGGGGGGGACGGCAAATGAAAAACTGTTTTTT. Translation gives CSARQTGGTANEKLFF.

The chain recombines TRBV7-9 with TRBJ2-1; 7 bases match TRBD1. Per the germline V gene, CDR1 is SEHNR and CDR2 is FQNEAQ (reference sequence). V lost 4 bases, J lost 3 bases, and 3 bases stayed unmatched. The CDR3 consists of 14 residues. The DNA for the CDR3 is TGTGCCAGCAGCTCGGGACAGCTCTACAATGAGCAGTTCTTC. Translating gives CASSSGQLYNEQFF. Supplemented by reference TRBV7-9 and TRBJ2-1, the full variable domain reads DTGVSQNPRHKITKRGQNVTFRCDPISEHNRLYWYRQTLGQGPEFLTYFQNEAQLEKSRLLSDRFSAERPKGSFSTLEIQRTEQGDSAMYLCASSSGQLYNEQFFGPGTRLTVL.

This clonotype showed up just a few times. The CDR3 protein is CSVATDTYYEQYF. CDR3 nucleotides: TGCAGCGTCGCAACTGACACCTACTACGAGCAGTACTTC. J is TRBJ2-7 and V is TRBV29-1; D remains unclear. V gave up 6 bases and J gave up 3 bases, with 15 bases separating them. This CDR3 has 13 residues. Germline CDR1 SQVTM, CDR2 ANQGSEA.

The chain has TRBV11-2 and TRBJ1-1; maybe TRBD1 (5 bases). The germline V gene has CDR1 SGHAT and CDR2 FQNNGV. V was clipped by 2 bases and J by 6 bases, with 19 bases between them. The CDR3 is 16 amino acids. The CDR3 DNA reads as TGTGCCAGCAGCTTAATCTGGGACGTCCCTAGTTCTGAAGCTTTCTTT. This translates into CASSLIWDVPSSEAFF.

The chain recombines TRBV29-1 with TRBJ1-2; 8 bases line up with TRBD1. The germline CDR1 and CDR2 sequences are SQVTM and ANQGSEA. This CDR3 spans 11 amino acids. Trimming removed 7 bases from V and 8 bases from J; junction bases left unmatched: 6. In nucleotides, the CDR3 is TGCAGCGAAGCGACAGGGGCGGGCTACACCTTC. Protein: CSEATGAGYTF.

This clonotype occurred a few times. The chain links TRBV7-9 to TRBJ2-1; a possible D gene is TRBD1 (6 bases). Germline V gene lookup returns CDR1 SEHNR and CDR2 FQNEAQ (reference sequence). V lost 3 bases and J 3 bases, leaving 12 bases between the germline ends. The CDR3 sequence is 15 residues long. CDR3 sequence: CASSFAQGIYNEQFF. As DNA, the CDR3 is TGTGCCAGCAGCTTCGCACAGGGAATCTACAATGAGCAGTTCTTC.

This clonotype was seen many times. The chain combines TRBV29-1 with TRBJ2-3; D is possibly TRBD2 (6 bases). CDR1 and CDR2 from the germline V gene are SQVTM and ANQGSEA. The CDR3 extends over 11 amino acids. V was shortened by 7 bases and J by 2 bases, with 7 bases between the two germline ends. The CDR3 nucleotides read TGCAGCGGGGACTTCACAGATACGCAGTATTTT. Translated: CSGDFTDTQYF.

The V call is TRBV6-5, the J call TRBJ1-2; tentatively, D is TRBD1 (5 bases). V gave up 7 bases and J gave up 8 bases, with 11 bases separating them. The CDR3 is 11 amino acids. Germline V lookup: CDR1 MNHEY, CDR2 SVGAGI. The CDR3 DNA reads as TGTGCCAGCACTCCCGGGGGAGGCTACACCTTC. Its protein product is CASTPGGGYTF.

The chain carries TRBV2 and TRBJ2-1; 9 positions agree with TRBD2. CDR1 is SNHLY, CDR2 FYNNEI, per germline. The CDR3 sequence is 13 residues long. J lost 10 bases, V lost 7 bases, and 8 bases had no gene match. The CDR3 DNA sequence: TGTGCCAGCATCGGGCGAGCGGGAGGCGAGCAGTTCTTC. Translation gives CASIGRAGGEQFF. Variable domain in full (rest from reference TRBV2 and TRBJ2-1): EPEVTQTPSHQVTQMGQEVILRCVPISNHLYFYWYRQILGQKVEFLVSFYNNEISEKSEIFDDQFSVERPDGSNFTLKIRSTKLEDSAMYFCASIGRAGGEQFFGPGTRLTVL.

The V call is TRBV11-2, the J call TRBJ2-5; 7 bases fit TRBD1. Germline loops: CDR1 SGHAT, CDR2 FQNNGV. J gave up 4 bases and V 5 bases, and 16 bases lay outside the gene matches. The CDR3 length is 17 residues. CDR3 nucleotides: TGTGCCAGCAGCGCCCGGGACAGCCAAGATAGAAGAGAGACCCAGTACTTC. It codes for CASSARDSQDRRETQYF.

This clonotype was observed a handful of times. The CDR3, as DNA: TGCGCCAGCAGCTTGCCCGGGACTAGCAATGAGCAGTTCTTC. Protein: CASSLPGTSNEQFF. The rearrangement uses TRBV5-1 and TRBJ2-5; 8 bases are a match to TRBD2. The J call may not be correct, given that the DNA end is closer to TRBJ2-1. The CDR3 totals 14 residues. Germline values: CDR1 SGHRS, CDR2 YFSETQ.

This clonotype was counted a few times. The DNA of the CDR3 is TGTGCCAGCAGCGTGGAGGGACAAGGGGTAGTCAATGAGCAGTTCTTC. Amino acid sequence: CASSVEGQGVVNEQFF. This rearrangement joins TRBV9 to TRBJ2-1; D may match TRBD1 or TRBD2 (6 bases each). The V end was cut by 2 bases, the J end by 6 bases, with 18 bases between. CDR1 is SGDLS, CDR2 YYNGEE, per germline. This CDR3 contains 16 residues.

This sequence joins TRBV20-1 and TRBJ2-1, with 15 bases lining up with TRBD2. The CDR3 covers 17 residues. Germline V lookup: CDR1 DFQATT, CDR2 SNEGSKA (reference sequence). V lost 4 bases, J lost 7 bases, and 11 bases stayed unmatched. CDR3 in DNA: TGCAGTGCTACCATGCGGACTAGCGGGGGGGCAGGTAATGAGCAGTTCTTC. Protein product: CSATMRTSGGAGNEQFF.